Listed below are T cell receptor beta chains from one sample, sequenced in a study of T cells in Graves' hyperthyroidism and ophthalmopathy. TCRdb reanalysed the multiplex PCR reads using MiXCR and keeps one entry per CDR3 protein. There are approximately 300,000 distinct CDR3 sequences in the sample; approximately 15% occur only once, and over 45% lies in the top ten. Sequencing used blood. Every receptor here comes from a woman aged 55-69 years with Graves' ophthalmopathy. The CDR3 runs from the conserved cysteine through the conserved F or W.

v_gene: TRBV6-6
CDR3aa: CASSYTGLSGNTIYF

v_gene: TRBV10-3
CDR3aa: CAIRDDRNQPQHF

v_gene: TRBV19
CDR3aa: CASSKGGPYQPQHF

v_gene: TRBV5-1
CDR3aa: CASGLADYTGELFF

v_gene: TRBV20-1
CDR3aa: CSARTGGQETQYF

v_gene: TRBV11-1
CDR3aa: CASSRGTSNEQFF

v_gene: TRBV5-1
CDR3aa: CASSPGLASHNEQFF

v_gene: TRBV18
CDR3aa: CASSPSSPDTEAFF

v_gene: TRBV27
CDR3aa: CATSPGTGLANTGELFF

v_gene: TRBV14
CDR3aa: CASSQSAGGGETQYF

v_gene: TRBV7-2
CDR3aa: CASSFRGDVYEQYF

v_gene: TRBV18
CDR3aa: CASSPRGSRNTGELFF

v_gene: TRBV28
CDR3aa: CASNLAGGISGANVLTF

v_gene: TRBV4-1
CDR3aa: CASSQDIRQGVWNQPQHF

v_gene: TRBV11-3
CDR3aa: CASSLDRDRGEQFF

v_gene: TRBV7-2
CDR3aa: CASSQTSGRGELFF

v_gene: TRBV18
CDR3aa: CASSPTGTTGELFF

v_gene: TRBV20-1
CDR3aa: CSAGPGQGAREQYF

v_gene: TRBV7-2
CDR3aa: CASTLGGSAGAGHEQYF

v_gene: TRBV11-2
CDR3aa: CASSLSRGDYGYTF

v_gene: TRBV29-1
CDR3aa: CSVASRAMNTEAFF

v_gene: TRBV5-1
CDR3aa: CTSSLAGRADTGELFF

v_gene: TRBV6-1
CDR3aa: CASGSPLHF

v_gene: TRBV28
CDR3aa: CASSALDRESEQYF

v_gene: TRBV20-1
CDR3aa: CSARENTGELFF

v_gene: TRBV28
CDR3aa: CASSLKGKAFF

v_gene: TRBV20-1
CDR3aa: CSAREQEDSLPFF

v_gene: TRBV20-1
CDR3aa: CSARPGYTF

v_gene: TRBV5-1
CDR3aa: CASSLAGLAGWNEQFF

v_gene: TRBV6-1
CDR3aa: CASKGETGGPDEQYF

v_gene: TRBV2
CDR3aa: CASKRSGSRGDTQYF

v_gene: TRBV27
CDR3aa: CASSLWAGDGYTF

v_gene: TRBV6-4
CDR3aa: CASSGSDIRWSTYEQYF

v_gene: TRBV15
CDR3aa: CATSRRGQDYGHTF

v_gene: TRBV19
CDR3aa: CASSDGVQETQYF

v_gene: TRBV7-6
CDR3aa: CASSQNSLGTGGNEQFF

v_gene: TRBV28
CDR3aa: CASSSVGVTFGNTIYF

v_gene: TRBV20-1
CDR3aa: CSAIPGTRGGDTQYF

v_gene: TRBV10-1
CDR3aa: CASSPDRGQNTEAFF

v_gene: TRBV2
CDR3aa: CASNPWGRETQYF

v_gene: TRBV10-2
CDR3aa: CASLRGTSYEQYF

v_gene: TRBV5-1
CDR3aa: CASSLGPQADTQYF

v_gene: TRBV5-5
CDR3aa: CASSLGTGPRYF

v_gene: TRBV30
CDR3aa: CAWSVGNGYTF

v_gene: TRBV4-3
CDR3aa: CASSQALDGSYEQYF